These 3 T cell receptor beta chains share one sample of origin, sequenced in a study of T cells in Graves' hyperthyroidism and ophthalmopathy. RNA transcripts served as the template for amplifying TCR beta CDR3 regions. With the HTBI primer set, the TCR CDR3 went through a first round of RT-PCR. MiXCR, run by TCRdb on the multiplex PCR reads, gives a single entry per CDR3 protein. The table records about 720,000 distinct CDR3 sequences, approximately 16% of them present only once. The source material was blood. These receptors all come from a man younger than 35 with Graves' hyperthyroidism.

Concerning this clonotype: It may be a read error: a sequence one base away is much more abundant. This chain uses TRBV12-3 or TRBV12-4 with TRBJ2-5, with 15 bases fitting TRBD2. This CDR3 comprises 15 residues. Losses at the gene ends were 6 bases for V and 13 bases for J; bases not matched to a gene: 12. CDR3 loop: CASSLGLAGGFIRYF. The DNA for the CDR3 is TGTGCCAGCAGCCTGGGACTAGCGGGAGGTTTTATTAGGTACTTC.

This clonotype was observed many times. V gene TRBV20-1 combines with J gene TRBJ2-3; D unresolved. From germline, CDR1 is DFQATT and CDR2 SNEGSKA (reference sequence). Trimming removed 5 bases from V and 6 bases from J, with 9 bases in between. The CDR3 is made up of 11 amino acids. CDR3 sequence: CSADLSDTQYF. The DNA for the CDR3 is TGCAGTGCTGATCTCTCGGATACGCAGTATTTT.

This clonotype was counted a few times. V and J are TRBV19 and TRBJ1-3; 7 bases line up with TRBD1. The CDR3 runs to 13 residues. V lost 11 bases and J lost 2; bases outside the gene matches: 6. Germline-derived CDR1 and CDR2 are LNHDA and SQIVND (reference sequence). The CDR3 protein is CACRQGPGNTIYF. The CDR3 DNA is TGTGCCTGCCGACAGGGCCCTGGAAACACCATATATTTT.